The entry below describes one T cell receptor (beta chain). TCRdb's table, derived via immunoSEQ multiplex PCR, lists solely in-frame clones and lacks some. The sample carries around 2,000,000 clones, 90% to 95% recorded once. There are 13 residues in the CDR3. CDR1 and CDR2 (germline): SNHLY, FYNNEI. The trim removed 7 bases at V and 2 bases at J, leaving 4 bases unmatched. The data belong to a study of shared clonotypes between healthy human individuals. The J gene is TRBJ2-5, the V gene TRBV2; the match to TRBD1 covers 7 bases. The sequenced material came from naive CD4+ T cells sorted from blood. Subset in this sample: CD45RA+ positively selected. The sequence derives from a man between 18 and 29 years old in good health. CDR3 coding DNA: TGTGCCAGCAAACGGACAGGTCAAGAGACCCAGTACTTC. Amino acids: CASKRTGQETQYF.